Listed here are 30 T cell receptor beta chains from one sample, sequenced in a study of blood T cell repertoires in COVID-19. Only in-frame clones appear in the TCRdb table, and some are missing; sequencing was by immunoSEQ multiplex PCR. The sample records about 200,000 clones, 70% to 90% being singletons. Sequencing was done on a sample of PBMCs or T cells enriched from blood (not recorded which). The receptors originated from a woman aged 18-30 years who had recovered from COVID-19.

The V gene is TRBV28, the J gene TRBJ1-1, with D hard to call. V was cut by 8 bases and J by 0 bases, with 16 bases left in between. Germline assignment: CDR1 MDHEN and CDR2 SYDVKM. This CDR3 contains 15 residues. The CDR3, as DNA: TGTGCCAGCGTCACTTCGGGGTCTTTGAACACTGAAGCTTTCTTT. As protein: CASVTSGSLNTEAFF.

The chain recombines TRBV28 with TRBJ1-5; possible D gene TRBD1, 5 bases. CDR1 is MDHEN and CDR2 is SYDVKM in the germline V gene. V gave up 4 bases and J gave up 3 bases, with 13 bases separating them. The CDR3 length is 15 residues. The CDR3 nucleotides read TGTGCCAGCAGTTCTTCCGGGGGGTACAATCAGCCCCAGCATTTT. Translating it yields CASSSSGGYNQPQHF.

V and J are TRBV5-6 and TRBJ1-3, with a weak D call TRBD1 (5 bases). Between the trimmed V and J ends, which lost 0 bases and 2 bases, there was a span of 15 bases. The CDR3 totals 17 residues. Germline V gene sequence: CDR1 SGHDT, CDR2 YYEEEE. CDR3 nucleotide sequence: TGTGCCAGCAGCTTGGCCCAGGGAGGAGGCGCTGGAAACACCATATATTTT. Protein sequence: CASSLAQGGGAGNTIYF.

The chain carries TRBV24-1 and TRBJ2-7; tentative D call: TRBD1 (5 bases). V was shortened by 10 bases and J by 3 bases, with 12 bases between the two germline ends. Germline V gene sequence: CDR1 KGHDR, CDR2 SFDVKD. There are 12 residues in the CDR3. CDR3 in DNA: TGTGCCACAAGTCAGGGAAGCTACGAGCAGTACTTC. Amino acid sequence: CATSQGSYEQYF.

The chain joins TRBV5-5 to TRBJ2-3, with 9 bases that match TRBD2. CDR1 and CDR2 from the germline V gene are SGHKS and YYEKEE (reference sequence). The CDR3 consists of 18 residues. J lost 4 bases, V lost 0 bases, and 12 bases had no gene match. CDR3 DNA: TGTGCCAGCAGCTTGGTCCAGGTAGCGGGGGCCCCCCCAGATACGCAGTATTTT. It yields the protein CASSLVQVAGAPPDTQYF.

V gene TRBV9 combines with J gene TRBJ1-1; D is unresolved. This CDR3 is built from 14 residues. Germline V gene data show CDR1 as SGDLS and CDR2 as YYNGEE. Trimming removed 0 bases at V and 3 bases at J, with 9 bases between. The CDR3 DNA is TGTGCCAGCAGCGTAGGGGCAATGGACACTGAAGCTTTCTTT. Translating it yields CASSVGAMDTEAFF. Full variable domain (outside the CDR3, taken from reference TRBV9 and TRBJ1-1): DSGVTQTPKHLITATGQRVTLRCSPRSGDLSVYWYQQSLDQGLQFLIQYYNGEERAKGNILERFSAQQFPDLHSELNLSSLELGDSALYFCASSVGAMDTEAFFGQGTRLTVV.

The V gene is TRBV11-2, the J gene TRBJ2-3; possible D gene TRBD2, 5 bases. There are 14 residues in the CDR3. V was trimmed by 6 bases and J by 6 bases, leaving 16 bases between them. The germline V gene encodes CDR1 SGHAT and CDR2 FQNNGV. The CDR3: CASRQGGPADTQYF. The CDR3 bases are TGTGCCAGCAGACAAGGAGGCCCGGCGGATACGCAGTATTTT.

A single count supports this clone. The chain is built from TRBV29-1 and TRBJ2-2, with TRBD2 matching over 15 bases. The CDR3 spans 16 residues. The V segment lost 7 bases and the J segment 4 bases; nucleotides outside the gene matches: 7. Per the germline V gene, CDR1 is SQVTM and CDR2 is ANQGSEA. The CDR3 nucleotides read TGCAGCGCCGGCGGACTAGCGGGGGGGAGCACCGGGGAGCTGTTTTTT. The encoded protein is CSAGGLAGGSTGELFF.

The chain recombines TRBV30 with TRBJ1-1; D possibly corresponds to TRBD1 (5 bases). V lost 7 bases, J lost 0 bases, and 15 bases lay in between. Germline lookup yields CDR1 GTSNPN and CDR2 SVGIG (reference sequence). There are 14 residues in the CDR3. The CDR3 DNA reads as TGTGCCTCCTCCAGGGCCGGGTTGAACACTGAAGCTTTCTTT. Its translation is CASSRAGLNTEAFF.

The chain carries TRBV27 and TRBJ2-3; TRBD2 aligns across 15 bases. Germline V gene data show CDR1 as MNHEY and CDR2 as SMNVEV (reference sequence). V shed 4 bases and J 1 base; nucleotides not matched to a gene: 3. The CDR3 spans 17 residues. The CDR3 sequence is CASSWTSGGVGTDTQYF. CDR3 nucleotide sequence: TGTGCCAGCAGTTGGACTAGCGGGGGGGTGGGCACAGATACGCAGTATTTT.

The V call is TRBV4-1, the J call TRBJ2-7; D ambiguous. V lost 1 base and J lost 2, with 9 bases in between. The CDR3 length is 14 residues. Germline V gene lookup returns CDR1 MGHRA and CDR2 YSYEKL. DNA of the CDR3: TGCGCCAGCAGCCAAGCTCAGGCAACCTACGAGCAGTACTTC. Protein product: CASSQAQATYEQYF.

This chain uses TRBV25-1 with TRBJ1-4; perhaps TRBD1 as D (5 bases). The V end was cut by 4 bases, the J end by 2 bases, with 17 bases between. CDR1 is MGHDK, CDR2 SYGVNS, per germline. The CDR3 length is 17 residues. The CDR3 region is CASSAPGIWATNEKLFF. CDR3 coding DNA: TGTGCCAGCAGTGCGCCAGGGATTTGGGCCACTAATGAAAAACTGTTTTTT.

The rearrangement links TRBV7-9 to TRBJ2-7, with D possibly matching TRBD1 (6 bases). The CDR3 runs 15 residues. The ends were cut back, 4 bases at V and 5 bases at J, with 18 bases in the middle. Germline CDR1 SEHNR, CDR2 FQNEAQ (reference sequence). The CDR3 coding sequence is TGTGCCAGCAGCTCCCAACAGGGTGTTGAGAACGAGCAGTACTTC. It translates to CASSSQQGVENEQYF.

This clone was seen just once. The rearrangement uses TRBV7-2 and TRBJ2-1, with TRBD2 identical over 9 bases. CDR1 is SGHTA and CDR2 is FQGNSA in the germline V gene. This CDR3 contains 14 residues. J was trimmed by 6 bases and V by 5 bases; bases with no gene match: 5. As DNA, the CDR3 is TGTGCCAGCAGCCCGGGACTAGCTCCCAATGAGCAGTTCTTC. Amino acid sequence: CASSPGLAPNEQFF. Full variable domain (remainder filled in from reference TRBV7-2 and TRBJ2-1): GAGVSQSPSNKVTEKGKDVELRCDPISGHTALYWYRQSLGQGLEFLIYFQGNSAPDKSGLPSDRFSAERTGGSVSTLTIQRTQQEDSAVYLCASSPGLAPNEQFFGPGTRLTVL.

This clone was counted a few times. V is TRBV10-2 and J is TRBJ2-7, with D maybe TRBD1 (5 bases). The CDR3 is 16 amino acids. Trimming removed 0 bases at V and 1 base at J, with 13 bases between. Germline lookup yields CDR1 WSHSY and CDR2 SAAADI. CDR3 in DNA: TGCGCCAGCAGTGAGTCGGGGCCACGGAAGTCCTACGAGCAGTACTTC. Protein product: CASSESGPRKSYEQYF.

V usage is TRBV4-1 and J usage is TRBJ2-7, with D maybe TRBD2 (5 bases). Germline V gives CDR1 MGHRA, CDR2 YSYEKL. V was shortened by 0 bases and J by 0 bases, with 12 bases between the two germline ends. CDR3 length: 16 amino acids. CDR3 sequence reads: CASSQEAARSSYEQYF. In DNA, the CDR3 is TGCGCCAGCAGCCAAGAAGCGGCTAGGAGCTCCTACGAGCAGTACTTC.

The chain couples TRBV6-1 to TRBJ2-6; possible D gene TRBD2, 6 bases. V was shortened by 2 bases and J by 2 bases, with 7 bases between the two germline ends. Germline V lookup: CDR1 MNHNS, CDR2 SASEGT. The CDR3 extends over 15 amino acids. The CDR3 loop is CASSESGAGANVLTF. The CDR3 bases are TGTGCCAGCAGTGAATCGGGGGCTGGGGCCAACGTCCTGACTTTC.

The chain employs TRBV3-1 (or the pseudogene TRBV3-2) and TRBJ1-1, with D maybe TRBD1 (5 bases). The CDR3 runs 15 residues. CDR1 is LGHDT, CDR2 YNNKEL, per germline (reference sequence). Trimming took 1 base from V and 7 from J, leaving 16 bases between them. CDR3 in DNA: TGTGCCAGCAGCCAAGGTTCAGGGTTAATAATTGAAGCTTTCTTT. Its translation is CASSQGSGLIIEAFF.

The CDR3 DNA follows: TGTGCCAGCAGTGAACGGTATAGCAATCAGCCCCAGCATTTT. It codes for CASSERYSNQPQHF. The rearrangement joins TRBV6-1 to TRBJ1-5; D is ambiguous. V was shortened by 2 bases and J by 0 bases, with 5 bases between the two germline ends. Germline V lookup: CDR1 MNHNS, CDR2 SASEGT. This CDR3 region has 14 residues.

The chain joins TRBV2 to TRBJ2-7, with a weak D call TRBD2 (5 bases). This CDR3 contains 11 residues. Germline V gene lookup returns CDR1 SNHLY and CDR2 FYNNEI. Trimming pared 7 bases from V and 5 bases from J, leaving 9 bases between. CDR3 sequence (DNA): TGTGCCAGCATAGAGGGCCACGAGCAGTACTTC. As protein: CASIEGHEQYF.

This sequence joins TRBV5-4 and TRBJ2-7; D is unclear. Germline V gene data show CDR1 as SGHNT and CDR2 as YYREEE (reference sequence). The CDR3 is 13 amino acids. The V gene lost 0 bases and the J gene lost 3 bases, with 7 bases spanning the gap. CDR3 coding DNA: TGTGCCAGCAGCTTGGATCGCGTCTACGAGCAGTACTTC. Amino acid sequence: CASSLDRVYEQYF.

The V call is TRBV3-1 (or the pseudogene TRBV3-2), the J call TRBJ1-6, with TRBD1 identical over 7 bases. Germline V gene lookup returns CDR1 LGHDT and CDR2 YNNKEL (reference sequence). J was trimmed by 7 bases and V by 4 bases; bases with no gene match: 7. This CDR3 contains 15 residues. Here the CDR3 reads CASSRTGTENSPLHF. CDR3 coding DNA: TGTGCCAGCAGCCGAACCGGGACAGAGAATTCACCCCTCCACTTT.

CDR3 in amino acids: CASSLGLDDTQYF. For the CDR3, the DNA is TGTGCCAGCAGCTTAGGTCTAGATGATACGCAGTATTTT. The rearrangement joins TRBV7-8 to TRBJ2-3; D unclear. Germline V CDR1 and CDR2: SGHVS, FQNEAQ. Trimming pared 1 base from V and 6 bases from J, leaving 8 bases between. The length of the CDR3 is 13 residues.

The chain combines TRBV3-1 (or the pseudogene TRBV3-2) with TRBJ2-7; possibly TRBD2 for D (6 bases). The CDR3 totals 14 residues. CDR1 is LGHDT and CDR2 is YNNKEL in the germline V gene (reference sequence). V lost 0 bases to trimming and J lost 7 bases, with 13 bases between them. Written as DNA, the CDR3 is TGTGCCAGCAGCCAAGAGGGGACTCTGAGGGAGCAGTACTTC. Protein product: CASSQEGTLREQYF.

On this clone itself: Its ends do not fully match the called genes, so a read error is possible. The V and J genes are TRBV11-2 and TRBJ2-7; TRBD2 might be the D (6 bases). The CDR3 consists of 10 residues. CDR1 is SGHAT, CDR2 FQNNGV, per germline. In nucleotides, the CDR3 is TGTGCCAGCAGCGCCGGGACTTTACACTTC. It translates to CASSAGTLHF.

This clone was observed a handful of times. The chain recombines TRBV24-1 with TRBJ2-1; 7 nucleotides match TRBD1. This CDR3 has 16 residues. The junction had 9 bases not matched to a gene; V was cut back by 4 bases and J by 4 bases. Germline CDR1 is KGHDR and CDR2 is SFDVKD. The CDR3 here is CATSDHLTDRYNEQFF. For the CDR3, the DNA is TGTGCCACCAGTGACCACCTGACGGACAGGTACAATGAGCAGTTCTTC.

This chain connects TRBV5-1 to TRBJ2-2; 9 nucleotides line up with TRBD1. Germline lookup yields CDR1 SGHRS and CDR2 YFSETQ. The length of the CDR3 is 16 residues. Germline trimming cut 4 bases from V and 0 bases from J; bases unmatched to any gene: 4. This CDR3 is CASSPRTGANTGELFF. Here the CDR3 DNA reads TGCGCCAGCAGCCCTAGGACAGGGGCGAACACCGGGGAGCTGTTTTTT.

J is TRBJ1-6 and V is TRBV2; D possibly corresponds to TRBD1 (5 bases). Germline lookup yields CDR1 SNHLY and CDR2 FYNNEI. This CDR3 has 15 amino acids. V was shortened by 5 bases and J by 10 bases, with 18 bases between the two germline ends. The CDR3: CASSTSIGGRSPLHF. Written as DNA, the CDR3 is TGTGCCAGCAGTACCTCAATCGGGGGTCGGTCACCCCTCCACTTT.

In its sample, this clone was seen a few times. The chain links TRBV28 to TRBJ2-7; no reliable D call. The CDR3 has 11 amino acids. Germline V gene sequence: CDR1 MDHEN, CDR2 SYDVKM. Deletions cut 7 bases from V and 4 bases from J, with 8 bases between. CDR3 in DNA: TGTGCCAGCAACGGTCCTTACGAGCAGTACTTC. Translating it yields CASNGPYEQYF.

This chain uses TRBV5-1 with TRBJ1-4; D is ambiguous. The V gene lost 0 bases and the J gene lost 0 bases, with 6 bases spanning the gap. The CDR3 is 15 residues long. Per germline, CDR1 SGHRS and CDR2 YFSETQ. The CDR3: CASSLAGTTNEKLFF. CDR3 nucleotides: TGCGCCAGCAGCTTGGCCGGTACAACTAATGAAAAACTGTTTTTT.